A single sample gave rise to the 15 T cell receptor beta chains below, sequenced in a study of shared clonotypes between healthy human individuals. Repertoires were generated with immunoSEQ multiplex PCR, while TCRdb's copy carries only in-frame clones and drops some. This sample carries roughly 2.4 million clones, approximately 96% of them seen once, and the ten largest clones take more than 0.1%. Input material: naive CD4+ T cells sorted from blood. Stated subset: CD45RA+ positively selected. These receptors were collected from a man between 18 and 29 years old in good health.

This rearrangement joins TRBV6-1 to TRBJ1-5; 9 bases map to TRBD1. The V gene end was trimmed by 3 bases and the J gene end by 7 bases; junction bases not matched to a gene: 4. The CDR3 has 14 residues. From germline, CDR1 is MNHNS and CDR2 SASEGT. This chain's CDR3 is CASSERTGAQPQHF. CDR3 bases: TGTGCCAGCAGTGAGAGGACAGGGGCACAGCCCCAGCATTTT.

V and J are TRBV6-1 and TRBJ1-4; a weak D match, TRBD1 (5 bases). The germline V gene encodes CDR1 MNHNS and CDR2 SASEGT. The CDR3 is 15 residues long. Between the trimmed V and J ends, which lost 2 bases and 0 bases, there was a span of 7 bases. Here the CDR3 DNA reads TGTGCCAGCAGTGAAAGAGGGGCAACTAATGAAAAACTGTTTTTT. It specifies CASSERGATNEKLFF.

The chain couples TRBV30 to TRBJ1-4; TRBD1 aligns across 9 bases. V trimming: 3 bases; J trimming: 7 bases; junction bases outside the gene matches: 6. The CDR3 covers 14 residues. Germline loops: CDR1 GTSNPN, CDR2 SVGIG (reference sequence). The CDR3 sequence: CAWRGQGSVEKLFF. Written as DNA, the CDR3 is TGTGCCTGGAGGGGACAGGGCAGCGTTGAAAAACTGTTTTTT. Full variable domain (remainder filled in from reference TRBV30 and TRBJ1-4): SQTIHQWPATLVQPVGSPLSLECTVEGTSNPNLYWYRQAAGRGLQLLFYSVGIGQISSEVPQNLSASRPQDRQFILSSKKLLLSDSGFYLCAWRGQGSVEKLFFGSGTQLSVL.

This sequence joins TRBV30 and TRBJ2-7; 10 nucleotides align to TRBD2. J lost 3 bases, V lost 2 bases, and 7 bases had no gene match. The CDR3 length is 15 residues. Germline V CDR1 and CDR2: GTSNPN, SVGIG (reference sequence). CDR3 in amino acids: CAWSRGSGGLYEQYF. CDR3 nucleotides: TGTGCCTGGAGTCGGGGTAGCGGGGGGCTCTACGAGCAGTACTTC.

The genes are TRBV25-1 and TRBJ1-4, with 8 bases identical to TRBD1. J gave up 8 bases and V 6 bases, and 8 bases lay outside the gene matches. This CDR3 contains 14 residues. Germline-derived CDR1 and CDR2 are MGHDK and SYGVNS. The CDR3: CASSTDRVNEKLFF. CDR3 sequence (DNA): TGTGCCAGCAGCACGGACAGGGTGAACGAAAAACTGTTTTTT.

This rearrangement joins TRBV28 to TRBJ2-7; no reliable D call. The germline V gene encodes CDR1 MDHEN and CDR2 SYDVKM. V dropped 5 bases and J dropped 3 bases, with 5 bases sitting between them. This CDR3 contains 11 residues. The CDR3 loop is CASSVYYEQYF. The DNA of the CDR3 is TGTGCCAGCAGTGTTTACTACGAGCAGTACTTC.

Only one count was recorded for this clone. The chain combines TRBV5-4 with TRBJ2-2; D call uncertain. Germline V CDR1 and CDR2: SGHNT, YYREEE (reference sequence). V was cut by 0 bases and J by 0 bases, with 6 bases left in between. This CDR3 spans 15 amino acids. The chain's CDR3 is CASSLAQSNTGELFF. CDR3 in DNA: TGTGCCAGCAGCTTGGCACAGTCGAACACCGGGGAGCTGTTTTTT.

The chain combines TRBV5-6 with TRBJ2-2; D not resolved. Per the germline V gene, CDR1 is SGHDT and CDR2 is YYEEEE. Trimming stripped 1 base from V and 6 bases from J, with 7 bases between. The CDR3 contains 13 residues. CDR3 loop: CASSLMESGELFF. The CDR3 bases are TGTGCCAGCAGCTTGATGGAGTCCGGGGAGCTGTTTTTT.

The J gene is TRBJ2-7, the V gene TRBV5-6; a possible D gene is TRBD2 (5 bases). This CDR3 has 13 amino acids. Trimming pared 0 bases from V and 4 bases from J, leaving 8 bases between. Germline V lookup: CDR1 SGHDT, CDR2 YYEEEE. The CDR3 is CASSLGWEYEQYF. CDR3 in DNA: TGTGCCAGCAGCTTGGGGTGGGAGTACGAGCAGTACTTC.

The V and J genes are TRBV28 and TRBJ1-2; maybe TRBD1 (6 bases). This CDR3 has 13 residues. V lost 6 bases and J lost 3, with 11 bases in between. Germline V gene data show CDR1 as MDHEN and CDR2 as SYDVKM. The CDR3 region is CASRLGGYYGYTF. The CDR3 DNA follows: TGTGCCAGCAGATTAGGGGGGTACTATGGCTACACCTTC.

The chain has TRBV5-1 and TRBJ1-6; D unclear. The CDR3 consists of 16 residues. V was cut by 4 bases and J by 9 bases, with 20 bases left in between. Germline V CDR1 and CDR2: SGHRS, YFSETQ. CDR3: CASSQGYRGLGSPLHF. For the CDR3, the DNA is TGCGCCAGCAGCCAAGGTTACCGAGGGTTAGGTTCACCCCTCCACTTT.

The chain employs TRBV6-1 and TRBJ2-7, with a possible D match to TRBD2 (5 bases). CDR1 MNHNS and CDR2 SASEGT come from the germline V gene. This CDR3 region has 14 residues. Between the trimmed V and J ends, which lost 11 bases and 0 bases, there was a span of 17 bases. The CDR3 here is CAVMVALPSYEQYF. The CDR3 nucleotides are TGTGCCGTGATGGTAGCGCTACCCTCCTACGAGCAGTACTTC.

The CDR3 DNA is TGTGCCAGCAGCTCTCTTGGGGTGGAGGGGACTGAAGCTTTCTTT. It specifies CASSSLGVEGTEAFF. V usage is TRBV7-3 and J usage is TRBJ1-1; D is perhaps TRBD1 (5 bases). This CDR3 has 15 amino acids. CDR1 and CDR2 (germline): SGHTA, FQGTGA. The germline V and J ends were trimmed by 4 bases and 5 bases, with 17 bases remaining between them.

This sequence joins TRBV27 and TRBJ2-7; TRBD2 matches 9 bases. V shed 3 bases, J shed 5 bases, and the junction held 2 bases outside the gene matches. CDR3 length equals 13 residues. Germline-derived CDR1 and CDR2 are MNHEY and SMNVEV (reference sequence). The chain's CDR3 is CASSLRGGHEQYF. Written as DNA, the CDR3 is TGTGCCAGCAGTTTGCGGGGGGGCCACGAGCAGTACTTC.

The V gene is TRBV7-8, the J gene TRBJ2-5; 9 positions agree with TRBD2. The germline V gene encodes CDR1 SGHVS and CDR2 FQNEAQ. Losses at the gene ends were 4 bases for V and 5 bases for J; bases not matched to a gene: 11. This CDR3 spans 16 amino acids. CDR3 coding DNA: TGTGCCAGCAGCTCCCTAGGTAGCGGGAGTTGGGAGACCCAGTACTTC. Residues: CASSSLGSGSWETQYF.